This entry lists 21 T cell receptor beta chains sequenced from one sample in a study of beta chain features in type 1 diabetes. Study observations and caveats: Shortening of TCRB CDR3s, moderate but significant, appeared in all four CD4+ subsets of Type 1 diabetes patients.

Reverse transcription of all isolated RNA meant that expressed TCRB transcripts were sequenced. Generated by immunoSEQ multiplex PCR, the TCRdb table keeps only in-frame clones and is missing some. The sample yields 400,000 or so clones, 9.5% to 10% seen once. The antigens for these receptors are not known. Sequencing input: central memory CD4+ T cells from blood. Source of these receptors: a man aged 30-40 years with type 1 diabetes.

J is TRBJ2-3 and V is TRBV6-5; possibly TRBD1 or TRBD2 for D (5 bases each). The V gene lost 6 bases and the J gene lost 4 bases, with 8 bases spanning the gap. CDR3 size: 12 residues. Germline CDR1 MNHEY, CDR2 SVGAGI. The CDR3 DNA is TGTGCCAGCAGGGGGGACGCAGATACGCAGTATTTT. Its translation: CASRGDADTQYF.

In its sample, this clone was seen a few times. The chain joins TRBV6-6 to TRBJ2-1; D unresolved. V lost 7 bases, J lost 10 bases, and 23 bases lay in between. Germline V gene lookup returns CDR1 MNHNY and CDR2 SVGAGI (reference sequence). CDR3 length: 15 amino acids. CDR3 nucleotides: TGTGCCAGCATTGCCGCCTGGACGGAGCAAGGGGAGCAGTTCTTC. Its translation: CASIAAWTEQGEQFF.

This clone was seen only a few times. The chain combines TRBV28 with TRBJ2-7, with TRBD1 matching over 8 bases. The germline V gene has CDR1 MDHEN and CDR2 SYDVKM. This CDR3 is built from 14 residues. V trimming: 5 bases; J trimming: 9 bases; junction bases outside the gene matches: 12. The CDR3 loop is CASSPGGGQQRQYF. The CDR3 DNA follows: TGTGCCAGCAGTCCAGGGGGCGGCCAGCAGCGGCAGTACTTC.

This clone has only a few counts. CDR3 nucleotide sequence: TGTGCCAGCAGTCCCGGGACACATACCGTGAACACTGAAGCTTTCTTT. Translation gives CASSPGTHTVNTEAFF. The V call is TRBV28, the J call TRBJ1-1, with TRBD1 as a possible D gene (6 bases). This CDR3 comprises 16 residues. Germline CDR1 and CDR2: MDHEN and SYDVKM. Trimming stripped 5 bases from V and 0 bases from J, with 16 bases between. Using reference TRBV28 and TRBJ1-1 for the parts outside the CDR3, the full variable domain is DVKVTQSSRYLVKRTGEKVFLECVQDMDHENMFWYRQDPGLGLRLIYFSYDVKMKEKGDIPEGYSVSREKKERFSLILESASTNQTSMYLCASSPGTHTVNTEAFFGQGTRLTVV.

This clone was found a few times. The chain couples TRBV28 to TRBJ1-5; TRBD1 aligns across 9 bases. CDR1 MDHEN and CDR2 SYDVKM come from the germline V gene. This CDR3 contains 18 residues. The trim removed 5 bases at V and 2 bases at J, leaving 13 bases unmatched. The CDR3 nucleotides are TGTGCCAGCAGTCTGAGTGGGCGGGACAGGGTGCGCAATCAGCCCCAGCATTTT. This encodes CASSLSGRDRVRNQPQHF.

This clone was detected a few times. The chain has TRBV28 and TRBJ1-1, with 8 bases that match TRBD1. The CDR3 spans 16 residues. The V gene's germline CDR1 is MDHEN and CDR2 SYDVKM. V lost 4 bases and J lost 10; bases outside the gene matches: 17. CDR3 bases: TGTGCCAGCAGTTCAGGAGGAGGACAGGGTAATTTTAGAGCTTTCTTT. Amino acids: CASSSGGGQGNFRAFF.

This clone was seen repeatedly, ten times or more. The CDR3 DNA reads TGTGCCAGCAGTGAAGAAATGGCTGGGGCCAACGTCCTGACTTTC. It codes for CASSEEMAGANVLTF. The chain joins TRBV2 to TRBJ2-6; D remains ambiguous. The CDR3 has 15 residues. Trimming stripped 1 base from V and 2 bases from J, with 6 bases between. In germline, CDR1 is SNHLY, CDR2 FYNNEI.

This chain joins TRBV10-3 and TRBJ1-1; D remains ambiguous. The CDR3 totals 14 residues. V lost 6 bases and J lost 3, with 14 bases in between. Germline V gene data show CDR1 as ENHRY and CDR2 as SYGVKD. For the CDR3, the DNA is TGTGCCATCAGCGGGGTCTTCTCCGACACTGAAGCTTTCTTT. Translated: CAISGVFSDTEAFF.

This clone was picked up many times. This same CDR3 is encoded by further DNA sequences in the sample. The CDR3 DNA reads TGTGCCAGCAGCTCCGGGACAGGGGCAGATCAGCCCCAGCATTTT. As protein: CASSSGTGADQPQHF. The V and J genes are TRBV7-3 and TRBJ1-5, with 10 bases identical to TRBD1. Germline-derived CDR1 and CDR2 are SGHTA and FQGTGA. The CDR3 spans 15 residues. V trimming: 4 bases; J trimming: 5 bases; junction bases outside the gene matches: 5. The full variable domain, completed using reference TRBV7-3 and TRBJ1-5, is GAGVSQTPSNKVTEKGKYVELRCDPISGHTALYWYRQSLGQGPEFLIYFQGTGAADDSGLPNDRFFAVRPEGSVSTLKIQRTERGDSAVYLCASSSGTGADQPQHFGDGTRLSIL.

This clone has at least ten counts. The chain recombines TRBV5-1 with TRBJ2-4; D might be TRBD1 or TRBD2, each matching 5 bases. The V end was cut by 7 bases, the J end by 7 bases, with 18 bases between. CDR1 is SGHRS and CDR2 is YFSETQ in the germline V gene. The length of the CDR3 is 14 residues. The CDR3 here is CASSREGVVNIQYF. Here the CDR3 DNA reads TGCGCCAGCTCTCGGGAAGGGGTGGTGAACATTCAGTACTTC.

This chain links TRBV4-2 with TRBJ1-2; 9 bases line up with TRBD1. V lost 0 bases, J lost 4 bases, and 3 bases stayed unmatched. Germline V gene lookup returns CDR1 LGHNA and CDR2 YNFKEQ. The CDR3 length is 15 residues. CDR3 sequence reads: CASSQEGQGPYGYTF. CDR3 bases: TGTGCCAGCAGCCAAGAGGGACAGGGTCCCTATGGCTACACCTTC.

On this clone: Being one base from a much bigger clone, this may be a read error. V and J are TRBV6-6 and TRBJ1-1; D remains unclear. Trimming removed 6 bases from V and 1 base from J, with 3 bases in between. This CDR3 comprises 11 residues. Looked up from germline, CDR1 is MNHNY and CDR2 is SVGAGI (reference sequence). The DNA for the CDR3 is TGTGCCAGCAGGGAGAACACTGAAGCTTTCTTT. Translation: CASRENTEAFF.

The rearrangement joins TRBV7-9 to TRBJ2-5; 8 bases match TRBD1. The ends lost 1 base at V and 5 bases at J; junction bases unmatched: 9. The CDR3 covers 16 residues. CDR1 and CDR2 (germline): SEHNR, FQNEAQ (reference sequence). This CDR3 is CASSLVAAGGVETQYF. The CDR3 DNA sequence: TGTGCCAGCAGCTTAGTGGCGGCAGGGGGCGTCGAGACCCAGTACTTC.

This clone was observed a handful of times. The V and J genes are TRBV27 and TRBJ2-5, with D uncertain. CDR3 length: 13 amino acids. With 5 bases removed from V and 10 bases from J, the gap between germline ends came to 17 bases. Germline loops: CDR1 MNHEY, CDR2 SMNVEV (reference sequence). CDR3 bases: TGTGCCAGCAGTCTCAACGGCGACACGAGCCAGTACTTC. This codes for CASSLNGDTSQYF.

The table lists this clone with many counts. V gene TRBV9 combines with J gene TRBJ2-1; D remains ambiguous. Per germline, CDR1 SGDLS and CDR2 YYNGEE. Trimming left V 0 bases short and J 8 bases short, with 6 bases between. The CDR3 is 12 residues long. CDR3 sequence (DNA): TGTGCCAGCAGCGTAGATTTAGATGAGCAGTTCTTC. It specifies CASSVDLDEQFF. Full variable domain (outside the CDR3, taken from reference TRBV9 and TRBJ2-1): DSGVTQTPKHLITATGQRVTLRCSPRSGDLSVYWYQQSLDQGLQFLIQYYNGEERAKGNILERFSAQQFPDLHSELNLSSLELGDSALYFCASSVDLDEQFFGPGTRLTVL.

This clone came up many times. The chain uses TRBV28 and TRBJ1-2, with TRBD1 identical over 9 bases. The V gene's germline CDR1 is MDHEN and CDR2 SYDVKM. This CDR3 contains 15 residues. The V and J ends lost 5 bases and 5 bases, in that order; junction bases with no gene match: 9. CDR3 nucleotides: TGTGCCAGCAGTCCGTACACAGGGGGCGAGTATGGCTACACCTTC. Amino acid sequence: CASSPYTGGEYGYTF.

In its sample, this clone was seen many times. V and J are TRBV19 and TRBJ1-2; the match to TRBD1 covers 7 bases. Germline-derived CDR1 and CDR2 are LNHDA and SQIVND (reference sequence). V was pared by 2 bases and J by 8 bases, with 8 bases of the junction left unmatched. The CDR3 has 14 amino acids. The CDR3 DNA follows: TGTGCCAGTAGTATACCCGGGACAGCGCAAGGCTACACCTTC. Translated, it gives CASSIPGTAQGYTF.

In DNA form, the CDR3 reads TGTGCCAGCAGCTTAGATCGGGTAGCCCCCCAAGAGCAGTACTTC. It encodes CASSLDRVAPQEQYF. This chain joins TRBV13 and TRBJ2-7; D gene uncertain. This CDR3 contains 15 residues. CDR1 is PRHDT and CDR2 is FYEKMQ in the germline V gene (reference sequence). V lost 1 base, J lost 7 bases, and 17 bases lay in between.

The genes are TRBV7-3 and TRBJ2-2; maybe TRBD2 (5 bases). Germline CDR1 is SGHTA and CDR2 is FQGTGA. Trimming removed 4 bases at V and 4 bases at J, with 7 bases between. The CDR3 covers 13 residues. The CDR3 reads CASSSGITGELFF. CDR3 nucleotides: TGTGCCAGCAGCTCCGGGATCACCGGGGAGCTGTTTTTT. The full variable domain, its missing parts supplied by reference TRBV7-3 and TRBJ2-2, is GAGVSQTPSNKVTEKGKYVELRCDPISGHTALYWYRQSLGQGPEFLIYFQGTGAADDSGLPNDRFFAVRPEGSVSTLKIQRTERGDSAVYLCASSSGITGELFFGEGSRLTVL.

The V and J genes are TRBV6-1 and TRBJ2-2; D uncertain. This CDR3 is 13 amino acids long. Germline CDR1 reads MNHNS; CDR2 reads SASEGT. V was pared by 4 bases and J by 2 bases, with 5 bases between. The chain's CDR3 is CASSVTNTGELFF. CDR3 nucleotides: TGTGCCAGCAGTGTGACAAACACCGGGGAGCTGTTTTTT.

The chain is built from TRBV7-2 and TRBJ2-5; TRBD2 matches 12 bases. The CDR3 extends over 15 amino acids. Germline V gene lookup returns CDR1 SGHTA and CDR2 FQGNSA. The V and J ends lost 5 bases and 5 bases, in that order; junction bases with no gene match: 6. In nucleotides, the CDR3 is TGTGCCAGCAGCCGGGCTAGCGGGAGGGCGGAGACCCAGTACTTC. The encoded protein is CASSRASGRAETQYF.